This T cell receptor (beta chain) was sequenced in a study of T cell repertoires in cytomegalovirus infection. Study details: Alongside well-studied HLA-B-restricted CMV epitopes, recently identified HLA-C-restricted CMV epitopes were also used. General study points: Ex vivo, HLA-C-restricted CMV-specific TCR beta clonotypes prevailed over the rest of the response.

The CDR3 consists of 17 residues. V lost 2 bases and J lost 6, with 20 bases in between. CDR1 and CDR2 from the germline V gene are KGHDR and SFDVKD. Remarks on this clonotype: Its antigen is unknown.

TCRdb re-called the reads with MiXCR, one entry per CDR3 protein. Of about 770,000 distinct CDR3 sequences listed, almost 30% are singletons. The chain has TRBV24-1 and TRBJ2-3; D is perhaps TRBD2 (5 bases). The input for sequencing was cultured CD8+ T cells from PBMCs, taken from culture after CMV antigen stimulation. The clonotype originates from a human donor in good health (CMV status not recorded). Some clones in this sample may be carry-over from other donors' samples. The CDR3 DNA is TGTGCCACCAGTGATTCTGTAGACGGGGTCCTCCAGGATACGCAGTATTTT. Translated, it gives CATSDSVDGVLQDTQYF.